This T cell receptor (beta chain) was recovered during a study of identical twins. Trimming took off 2 bases at V and 0 bases at J, with 8 bases between the two ends. The CDR3 is 15 residues long. Germline V gives CDR1 WSHSY, CDR2 SAAADI. Each CDR3 protein is one row after TCRdb ran MiXCR on the 5' RACE reads. The sample consists of around 550,000 distinct CDR3 sequences, approximately 14% of them appearing once. The sample holds many counts of this clonotype. Its antigen is unidentified. Only healthy Caucasians were included as donors. Whole-study findings and limits: The same donors were not followed; conclusions instead depended on cross-sectional statistical analysis. Abundant beta clonotypes from cord blood had fewer insertions, unlike memory repertoires, which showed none.

These data also featured in a second study, about yellow fever vaccine responses in identical twins. That publication notes: Reportedly, the T cell response mounted by twins to vaccine seemed partly convergent, partly personalized.

This TCR derives from a young woman in good health. V is TRBV10-2 and J is TRBJ2-4; D is ambiguous. The sample consisted of CD4+ T cells sorted from blood. The CDR3 sequence is CASSEGRRAKNIQYF. CDR3 bases: TGCGCCAGCAGTGAGGGGCGTAGAGCCAAAAACATTCAGTACTTC.